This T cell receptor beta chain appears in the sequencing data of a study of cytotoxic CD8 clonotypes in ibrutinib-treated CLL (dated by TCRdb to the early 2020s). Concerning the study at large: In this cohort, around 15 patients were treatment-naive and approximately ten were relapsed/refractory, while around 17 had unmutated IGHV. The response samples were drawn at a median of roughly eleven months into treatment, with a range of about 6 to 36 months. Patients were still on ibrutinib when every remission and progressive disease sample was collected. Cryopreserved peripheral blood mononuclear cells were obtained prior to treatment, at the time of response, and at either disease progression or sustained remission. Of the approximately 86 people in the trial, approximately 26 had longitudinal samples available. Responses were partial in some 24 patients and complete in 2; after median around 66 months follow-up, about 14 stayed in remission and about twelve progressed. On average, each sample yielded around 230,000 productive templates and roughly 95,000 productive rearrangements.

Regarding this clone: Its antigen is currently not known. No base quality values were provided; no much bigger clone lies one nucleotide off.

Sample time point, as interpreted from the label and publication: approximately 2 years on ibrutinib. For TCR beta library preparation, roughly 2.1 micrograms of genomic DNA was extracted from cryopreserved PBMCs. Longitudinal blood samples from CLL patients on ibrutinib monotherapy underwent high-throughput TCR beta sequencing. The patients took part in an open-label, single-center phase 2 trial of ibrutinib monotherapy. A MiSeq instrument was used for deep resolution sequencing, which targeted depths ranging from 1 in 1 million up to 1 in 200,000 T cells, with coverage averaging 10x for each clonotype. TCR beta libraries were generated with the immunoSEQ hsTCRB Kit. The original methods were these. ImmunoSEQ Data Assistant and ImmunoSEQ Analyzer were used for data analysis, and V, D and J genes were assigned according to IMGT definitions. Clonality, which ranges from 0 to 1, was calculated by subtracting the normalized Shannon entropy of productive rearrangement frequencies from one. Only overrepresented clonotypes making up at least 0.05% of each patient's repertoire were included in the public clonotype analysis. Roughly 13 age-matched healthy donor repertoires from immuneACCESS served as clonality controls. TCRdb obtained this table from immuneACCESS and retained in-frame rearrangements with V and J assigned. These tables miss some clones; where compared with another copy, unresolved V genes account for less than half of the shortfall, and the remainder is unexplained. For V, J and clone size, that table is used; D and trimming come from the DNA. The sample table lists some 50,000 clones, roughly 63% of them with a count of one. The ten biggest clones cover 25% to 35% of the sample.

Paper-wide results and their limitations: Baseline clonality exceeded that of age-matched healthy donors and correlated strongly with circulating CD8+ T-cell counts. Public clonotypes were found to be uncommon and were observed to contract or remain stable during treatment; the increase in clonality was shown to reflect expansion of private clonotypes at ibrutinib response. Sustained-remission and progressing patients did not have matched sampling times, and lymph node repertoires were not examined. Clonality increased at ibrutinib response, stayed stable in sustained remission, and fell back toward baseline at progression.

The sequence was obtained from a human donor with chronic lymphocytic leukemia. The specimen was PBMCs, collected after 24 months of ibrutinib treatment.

The CDR3 here reads CASSREGGTNEQYF. The sequence in DNA is TGTGCCAGCAGCCGAGAAGGGGGGACCAACGAGCAGTACTTC. In this chain, TRBV6-1 is recombined with TRBJ2-7; the D match is possibly TRBD1 or TRBD2, with 6 bases aligned in each. Based on the germline V gene, the CDR1 and CDR2 sequences are MNHNS and SASEGT. The CDR3, cysteine through phenylalanine, is 14 amino acids long. The sequence is cut down to CDR3 DNA, 42 bases in frame from base 1. V sheds 6 bases and J sheds 5 bases, leaving 17 bases between their ends.